The 20 T cell receptor beta chains below all came from one sample that was sequenced in a study of CD8 T cells in Susac syndrome. RNA amounts of about 0.45 to 1 ug underwent reverse transcription with random hexamers. Each CDR3 protein is one row after TCRdb ran MiXCR on the immunoSEQ multiplex PCR reads. The top ten clones hold more than 0.13% of a sample with approximately 100,000 distinct CDR3 sequences, about 93% of them seen once. Material: CD4+ T cells from PBMCs. The receptors shown here come from a human donor in good health.

The chain carries TRBV28 and TRBJ1-2; D ambiguous. Trimming left V 3 bases short and J 6 bases short, with 11 bases between. This CDR3 contains 13 residues. Germline lookup yields CDR1 MDHEN and CDR2 SYDVKM. Here the CDR3 reads CASSLSYQDGYTF. The CDR3 bases are TGTGCCAGCAGTTTGAGTTACCAGGATGGCTACACCTTC.

The chain links TRBV2 to TRBJ1-1; D is uncertain. The germline V gene encodes CDR1 SNHLY and CDR2 FYNNEI. With 1 base removed from V and 0 bases from J, the gap between germline ends came to 12 bases. The CDR3 covers 16 residues. The CDR3 nucleotides are TGTGCCAGCAGTGAAGAGAGTCCCCGATTGAACACTGAAGCTTTCTTT. Protein sequence: CASSEESPRLNTEAFF.

The chain couples TRBV28 to TRBJ2-7, with 8 bases fitting TRBD1. Germline values: CDR1 MDHEN, CDR2 SYDVKM. The ends lost 1 base at V and 6 bases at J; junction bases unmatched: 2. The CDR3 is made up of 13 amino acids. DNA for the CDR3: TGTGCCAGCAGTTTATCACAGGGGGGCGAGCAGTACTTC. This encodes CASSLSQGGEQYF.

The chain uses TRBV3-1 and TRBJ2-5; 9 bases match TRBD2. The germline V gene encodes CDR1 LGHDT and CDR2 YNNKEL (reference sequence). With V trimmed by 1 base and J by 5 bases, 5 bases remained unmatched. This CDR3 is built from 15 residues. CDR3 in amino acids: CASSQAAGGTETQYF. The CDR3 coding sequence is TGTGCCAGCAGCCAAGCAGCGGGAGGTACGGAGACCCAGTACTTC.

The chain recombines TRBV20-1 with TRBJ2-7; D is unclear. The germline V gene has CDR1 DFQATT and CDR2 SNEGSKA (reference sequence). This CDR3 region has 12 residues. V was shortened by 2 bases and J by 3 bases, with 8 bases between the two germline ends. The DNA for the CDR3 is TGCAGTGCTAGATCGGACCTCTACGAGCAGTACTTC. Translating it yields CSARSDLYEQYF.

The chain combines TRBV11-2 with TRBJ2-1; TRBD2 agrees at 9 bases. Per germline, CDR1 SGHAT and CDR2 FQNNGV. The junction had 1 base not matched to a gene; V was cut back by 3 bases and J by 1 base. This CDR3 has 15 residues. The CDR3 spells CASSFSGRSYNEQFF. The CDR3 coding sequence is TGTGCCAGCAGCTTTAGCGGGAGATCCTACAATGAGCAGTTCTTC.

This clonotype was seen just once. This chain links TRBV7-3 with TRBJ1-1, with D tentatively TRBD1 (6 bases). The germline CDR1 and CDR2 sequences are SGHTA and FQGTGA. V was pared by 5 bases and J by 2 bases, with 15 bases between. The CDR3 covers 15 residues. CDR3 residues: CASSPPGTTNTEAFF. As DNA, the CDR3 is TGTGCCAGCAGCCCACCCGGGACAACTAACACTGAAGCTTTCTTT.

V usage is TRBV11-3 and J usage is TRBJ2-2; tentatively, D is TRBD1 or TRBD2 (5 bases each). Trimming pared 6 bases from V and 2 bases from J, leaving 13 bases between. This CDR3 has 15 residues. The germline gives CDR1 SGHNT, CDR2 YENEEA. CDR3 region: CASSWRGANTGELFF. The CDR3 region has the DNA TGTGCCAGCAGTTGGCGAGGGGCCAACACCGGGGAGCTGTTTTTT.

V usage is TRBV19 and J usage is TRBJ1-2; 9 bases agree with TRBD1. CDR3 size: 15 residues. CDR1 and CDR2 from the germline V gene are LNHDA and SQIVND (reference sequence). V lost 5 bases to trimming and J lost 4 bases; unmatched junction nucleotides: 8. CDR3 DNA: TGTGCCAGTAGTTCGCCGGACAGGGGAAGCTATGGCTACACCTTC. Amino acids: CASSSPDRGSYGYTF.

The chain recombines TRBV19 with TRBJ2-1; 13 positions agree with TRBD2. J lost 6 bases, V lost 5 bases, and 7 bases had no gene match. The CDR3 extends over 16 amino acids. Germline CDR1 LNHDA, CDR2 SQIVND (reference sequence). CDR3 sequence reads: CASSPRLAGGVNEQFF. For the CDR3, the DNA is TGTGCCAGTAGTCCTCGACTAGCGGGGGGTGTCAATGAGCAGTTCTTC.

The chain uses TRBV24-1 and TRBJ2-3; weak D call: TRBD2 (6 bases). V dropped 6 bases and J dropped 3 bases, with 12 bases sitting between them. The germline gives CDR1 KGHDR, CDR2 SFDVKD. CDR3 length: 14 residues. The CDR3 coding sequence is TGTGCCACCAGTCCACCTGGAGGGACAGATACGCAGTATTTT. This sequence encodes CATSPPGGTDTQYF.

The chain employs TRBV20-1 and TRBJ2-5; D is unresolved. The V end lost 3 bases, the J end lost 3 bases, and 2 bases lay between the germline ends. Germline V gene lookup returns CDR1 DFQATT and CDR2 SNEGSKA (reference sequence). The CDR3 totals 10 residues. The CDR3 loop is CSASKETQYF. The DNA for the CDR3 is TGCAGTGCTAGTAAAGAGACCCAGTACTTC.

DNA for the CDR3: TGTGCCAGCAGCGTAGGCAGCGTCACCGGGGAGCTGTTTTTT. Protein product: CASSVGSVTGELFF. The chain carries TRBV9 and TRBJ2-2; D is uncertain. Germline V gene data show CDR1 as SGDLS and CDR2 as YYNGEE. CDR3 length equals 14 residues. Trimming took off 0 bases at V and 4 bases at J, with 7 bases between the two ends. The entire variable domain, with the rest obtained from reference TRBV9 and TRBJ2-2, is as follows: DSGVTQTPKHLITATGQRVTLRCSPRSGDLSVYWYQQSLDQGLQFLIQYYNGEERAKGNILERFSAQQFPDLHSELNLSSLELGDSALYFCASSVGSVTGELFFGEGSRLTVL.

The chain carries TRBV5-1 and TRBJ1-1; 7 bases map to TRBD1. Germline-derived CDR1 and CDR2 are SGHRS and YFSETQ. This CDR3 spans 14 amino acids. V trimming: 3 bases; J trimming: 5 bases; junction bases outside the gene matches: 7. CDR3 amino acids: CASSSSQGGTEAFF. CDR3 in DNA: TGCGCCAGCAGCTCATCCCAGGGGGGAACTGAAGCTTTCTTT. Full variable domain (remainder filled in from reference TRBV5-1 and TRBJ1-1): KAGVTQTPRYLIKTRGQQVTLSCSPISGHRSVSWYQQTPGQGLQFLFEYFSETQRNKGNFPGRFSGRQFSNSRSEMNVSTLELGDSALYLCASSSSQGGTEAFFGQGTRLTVV.

This chain links TRBV9 with TRBJ1-6; D not resolved. This CDR3 contains 14 residues. The ends were cut back, 0 bases at V and 3 bases at J, with 4 bases in the middle. Germline-derived CDR1 and CDR2 are SGDLS and YYNGEE. The CDR3 reads CASSVEGYNSPLHF. CDR3 bases: TGTGCCAGCAGCGTAGAGGGCTATAATTCACCCCTCCACTTT.

The V call is TRBV19, the J call TRBJ1-1, with D perhaps matching TRBD1 (5 bases). The germline V and J ends were trimmed by 10 bases and 1 base, with 13 bases remaining between them. Germline CDR1 LNHDA, CDR2 SQIVND (reference sequence). The CDR3 sequence is 13 residues long. The CDR3 loop reads CAILTQGNTEAFF. Here the CDR3 DNA reads TGTGCCATTCTCACTCAGGGGAACACTGAAGCTTTCTTT.

This clonotype was seen a single time. This chain uses TRBV20-1 with TRBJ2-2; possibly TRBD1 for D (6 bases). This CDR3 is built from 14 residues. Germline V gene lookup returns CDR1 DFQATT and CDR2 SNEGSKA (reference sequence). Trimming shortened V by 0 bases and J by 1 base, and 6 bases separated the two germline ends. The DNA of the CDR3 is TGCAGTGCTAGAGAGGGACAGAACACCGGGGAGCTGTTTTTT. Amino acids: CSAREGQNTGELFF.

The rearrangement joins TRBV29-1 to TRBJ1-1; 7 nucleotides line up with TRBD1. CDR3 length: 15 residues. Trimming removed 5 bases from V and 0 bases from J; junction bases left unmatched: 9. Germline CDR1 reads SQVTM; CDR2 reads ANQGSEA. The CDR3 DNA reads TGCAGCGTTCCCGATCCCGGACAGGTGAACACTGAAGCTTTCTTT. Encoded protein: CSVPDPGQVNTEAFF.

Only one count was recorded for this clonotype. The J gene is TRBJ2-7, the V gene TRBV19; D gene unclear. CDR1 is LNHDA, CDR2 SQIVND, per germline (reference sequence). V lost 3 bases and J 3 bases, leaving 12 bases between the germline ends. The CDR3 is 14 amino acids. Here the CDR3 DNA reads TGTGCCAGTAGTATGCGAGACATAAACTACGAGCAGTACTTC. Protein product: CASSMRDINYEQYF.

This chain uses TRBV14 with TRBJ2-2; D call uncertain. The V end lost 0 bases, the J end lost 1 base, and 12 bases lay between the germline ends. Per germline, CDR1 SGHDN and CDR2 FVKESK. The CDR3 is made up of 17 amino acids. The CDR3 loop reads CASSQDLQRLNTGELFF. CDR3 DNA: TGTGCCAGCAGCCAAGATCTTCAAAGACTGAACACCGGGGAGCTGTTTTTT. Complete variable domain (other parts from reference TRBV14 and TRBJ2-2): EAGVTQFPSHSVIEKGQTVTLRCDPISGHDNLYWYRRVMGKEIKFLLHFVKESKQDESGMPNNRFLAERTGGTYSTLKVQPAELEDSGVYFCASSQDLQRLNTGELFFGEGSRLTVL.